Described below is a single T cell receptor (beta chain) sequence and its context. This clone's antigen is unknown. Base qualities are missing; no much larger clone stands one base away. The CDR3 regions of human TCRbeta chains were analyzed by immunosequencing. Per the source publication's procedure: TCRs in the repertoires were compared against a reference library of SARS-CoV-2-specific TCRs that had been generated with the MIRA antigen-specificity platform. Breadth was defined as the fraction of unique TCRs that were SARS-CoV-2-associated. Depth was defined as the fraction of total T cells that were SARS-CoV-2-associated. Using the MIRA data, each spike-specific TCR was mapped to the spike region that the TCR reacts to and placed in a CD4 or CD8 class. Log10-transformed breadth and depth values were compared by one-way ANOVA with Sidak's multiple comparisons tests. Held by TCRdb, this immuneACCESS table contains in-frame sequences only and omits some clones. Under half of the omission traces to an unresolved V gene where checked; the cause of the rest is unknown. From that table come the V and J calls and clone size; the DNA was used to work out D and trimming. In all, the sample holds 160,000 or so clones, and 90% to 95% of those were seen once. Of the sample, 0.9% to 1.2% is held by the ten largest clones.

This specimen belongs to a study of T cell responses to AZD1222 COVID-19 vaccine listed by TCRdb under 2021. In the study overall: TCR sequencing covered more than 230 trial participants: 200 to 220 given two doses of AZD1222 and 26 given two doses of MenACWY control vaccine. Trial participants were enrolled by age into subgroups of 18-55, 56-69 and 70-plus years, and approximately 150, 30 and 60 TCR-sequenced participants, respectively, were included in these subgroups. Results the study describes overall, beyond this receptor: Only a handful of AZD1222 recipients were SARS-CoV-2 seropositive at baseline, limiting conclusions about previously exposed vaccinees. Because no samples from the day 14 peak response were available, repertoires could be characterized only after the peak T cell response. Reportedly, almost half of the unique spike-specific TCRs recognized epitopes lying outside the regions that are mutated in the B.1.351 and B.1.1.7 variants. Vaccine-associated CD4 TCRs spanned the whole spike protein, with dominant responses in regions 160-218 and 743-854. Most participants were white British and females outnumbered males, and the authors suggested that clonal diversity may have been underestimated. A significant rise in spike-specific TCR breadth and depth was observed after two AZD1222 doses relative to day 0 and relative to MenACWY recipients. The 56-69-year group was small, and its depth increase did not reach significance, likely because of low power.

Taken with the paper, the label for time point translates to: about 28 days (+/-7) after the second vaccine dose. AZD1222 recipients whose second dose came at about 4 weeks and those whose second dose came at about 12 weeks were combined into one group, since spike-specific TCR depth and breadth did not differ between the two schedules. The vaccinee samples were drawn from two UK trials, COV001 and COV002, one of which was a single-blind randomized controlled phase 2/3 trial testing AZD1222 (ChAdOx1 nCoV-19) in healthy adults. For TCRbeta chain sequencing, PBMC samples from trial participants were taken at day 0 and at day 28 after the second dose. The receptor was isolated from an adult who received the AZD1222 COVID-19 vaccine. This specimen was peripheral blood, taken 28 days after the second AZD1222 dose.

The CDR3 sequence is CATMGGREVDTEAFF. The sequenced DNA: TGTGCCACCATGGGGGGGCGGGAGGTGGACACTGAAGCTTTCTTT. This chain joins TRBV10-3 to TRBJ1-1; TRBD1 is a weak D gene call, 6 bases matching. The junction carries 21 bases between V and J, which are trimmed by 10 bases and 3 bases respectively. In the germline V gene, CDR1 corresponds to ENHRY and CDR2 to SYGVKD. The CDR3 runs 15 residues from the cysteine to the phenylalanine. This entry keeps only the CDR3 DNA: 45 bases, framed from base 1.